The rows below give T cell receptor beta chains drawn from one sample of a study of early T cells in non-severe SARS-CoV-2 infection. TCRdb recomputed calls from the 5' RACE reads with MiXCR, one row per CDR3 protein. The sample consists of 60,000 to 70,000 distinct CDR3 sequences, just under 5% of them appearing once. The sample comprised whole blood. The receptors come from an adult who was a healthcare worker with PCR-confirmed SARS-CoV-2 infection or an uninfected control (not recorded which). The CDR3 runs from the conserved cysteine through the conserved F or W. Each record gives: D gene, V gene, J gene, clone size, CDR3 protein, CDR3 DNA. The D gene is left open where the match is weak. Expanded clones get a size class; other rows say once, few or many, or leave the size out.

D: TRBD2
V: TRBV12-3/TRBV12-4
J: TRBJ2-1
size: many
CDR3: CASSYSRMTSGDTLQTEQFF
DNA: TGTGCCAGCAGTTACTCCCGAATGACTAGCGGGGACACCCTACAAACTGAGCAGTTCTTC

D: TRBD2
V: TRBV27
J: TRBJ2-3
size: many
CDR3: CASSYGTSGAVDTQYF
DNA: TGTGCCAGCAGCTACGGGACTAGCGGGGCCGTAGATACGCAGTATTTT

D: -
V: TRBV21-1
J: TRBJ2-5
size: many
CDR3: CASSKVEGGETQYF
DNA: TGTGCCAGCAGCAAAGTGGAAGGGGGAGAGACCCAGTACTTC

D: TRBD1
V: TRBV9
J: TRBJ2-3
size: few
CDR3: CASSVGTGSTDTQYF
DNA: TGTGCCAGCAGCGTGGGGACAGGGAGCACAGATACGCAGTATTTT

D: TRBD2
V: TRBV10-3
J: TRBJ2-1
size: many
CDR3: CANATSGARFF
DNA: TGTGCCAACGCGACTAGCGGGGCGCGATTCTTC

D: TRBD2
V: TRBV30
J: TRBJ2-5
size: -
CDR3: CAWSPPRAGVQETQYF
DNA: TGTGCCTGGAGTCCCCCCCGAGCGGGAGTACAGGAGACCCAGTACTTC

D: -
V: TRBV19
J: TRBJ2-2
size: many
CDR3: CATRSRGPGELFF
DNA: TGTGCCACCCGAAGTCGGGGTCCCGGGGAGCTGTTTTTT

D: TRBD2
V: TRBV7-9
J: TRBJ2-3
size: many
CDR3: CASSLSLAGFATDTQYF
DNA: TGTGCCAGCAGCTTAAGCCTAGCGGGATTCGCCACAGATACGCAGTATTTT

D: TRBD2
V: TRBV7-2
J: TRBJ2-2
size: -
CDR3: CASSIHGGAAGELFF
DNA: TGTGCCAGCAGCATCCACGGGGGGGCAGCCGGGGAGCTGTTTTTT

D: TRBD1
V: TRBV29-1
J: TRBJ1-1
size: many
CDR3: CSARRGQLNTEAFF
DNA: TGCAGCGCCAGACGGGGACAGCTGAACACTGAAGCTTTCTTT

D: TRBD2
V: TRBV5-1
J: TRBJ2-7
size: many
CDR3: CASSSLLAGKTYEQYF
DNA: TGCGCCAGCAGCTCCCTACTAGCGGGGAAAACCTACGAGCAGTACTTC

D: TRBD1
V: TRBV20-1
J: TRBJ1-1
size: many
CDR3: CSATQGGNTEAFF
DNA: TGCAGTGCTACGCAGGGGGGGAACACTGAAGCTTTCTTT

D: -
V: TRBV7-2
J: TRBJ1-2
size: few
CDR3: CASSLHHGYGYTF
DNA: TGTGCCAGCAGCCTCCATCATGGGTATGGCTACACCTTC

D: TRBD2
V: TRBV11-2
J: TRBJ2-7
size: many
CDR3: CASSNGLAGERQYF
DNA: TGTGCCAGCAGCAATGGGCTAGCGGGAGAACGGCAGTACTTC

D: -
V: TRBV20-1
J: TRBJ2-1
size: -
CDR3: CSARDAETYNEQFF
DNA: TGCAGTGCTAGAGATGCGGAAACCTACAATGAGCAGTTCTTC

D: -
V: TRBV3-1
J: TRBJ2-7
size: few
CDR3: CASGDEGQEQYF
DNA: TGTGCCAGCGGCGACGAGGGGCAGGAGCAGTACTTC

D: TRBD1
V: TRBV18
J: TRBJ2-3
size: -
CDR3: CASSQSQDRGTDTQYF
DNA: TGTGCCAGCTCACAGTCTCAGGACAGGGGAACAGATACGCAGTATTTT

D: TRBD1
V: TRBV20-1
J: TRBJ1-6
size: many
CDR3: CSARETGGYNSPLHF
DNA: TGCAGTGCTAGGGAAACAGGGGGCTATAATTCACCCCTCCACTTT

D: -
V: TRBV5-8
J: TRBJ1-1
size: few
CDR3: CASSSGGGMNTEAFF
DNA: TGTGCCAGCAGCTCTGGAGGAGGGATGAACACTGAAGCTTTCTTT

D: -
V: TRBV18
J: TRBJ1-3
size: -
CDR3: CVSSPVVHPGNTIYF
DNA: TGTGTCAGCTCACCAGTAGTCCACCCTGGAAACACCATATATTTT

D: -
V: TRBV7-2
J: TRBJ1-3
size: many
CDR3: CASSLVVARGVGNTIYF
DNA: TGTGCCAGCAGCTTAGTTGTGGCCAGGGGAGTTGGAAACACCATATATTTT

D: TRBD1
V: TRBV12-3/TRBV12-4
J: TRBJ1-3
size: -
CDR3: CASSPTGQIPGNTIYF
DNA: TGTGCCAGCAGTCCAACGGGACAGATACCTGGAAACACCATATATTTT

D: -
V: TRBV2
J: TRBJ2-5
size: many
CDR3: CASSVVAEETQYF
DNA: TGTGCCAGCAGTGTGGTAGCGGAAGAGACCCAGTACTTC

D: TRBD2
V: TRBV20-1
J: TRBJ2-7
size: -
CDR3: CSALSGTSLSYEQYF
DNA: TGCAGTGCTCTTTCCGGGACTAGCCTCTCCTACGAGCAGTACTTC

D: TRBD2
V: TRBV18
J: TRBJ2-6
size: -
CDR3: CASSPWTSGMGANVLTF
DNA: TGTGCCAGCTCACCCTGGACTAGCGGCATGGGGGCCAACGTCCTGACTTTC

D: -
V: TRBV19
J: TRBJ2-1
size: many
CDR3: CASSHGTYNEQFF
DNA: TGTGCCAGTAGCCACGGGACCTACAATGAGCAGTTCTTC

D: -
V: TRBV20-1
J: TRBJ2-7
size: many
CDR3: CSARDRQDYEQYF
DNA: TGCAGTGCTAGAGATCGACAGGACTACGAGCAGTACTTC

D: TRBD2
V: TRBV27
J: TRBJ2-1
size: many
CDR3: CASSPLAGGRDEQFF
DNA: TGTGCCAGCAGTCCGCTAGCGGGGGGGAGGGATGAGCAGTTCTTC

D: -
V: TRBV5-1
J: TRBJ1-1
size: many
CDR3: CASSLAPGTDTEAFF
DNA: TGCGCCAGCAGCTTGGCCCCAGGGACTGACACTGAAGCTTTCTTT

D: -
V: TRBV2
J: TRBJ2-3
size: -
CDR3: CASSRTASTDTQYF
DNA: TGTGCCAGCAGTAGGACAGCTAGCACAGATACGCAGTATTTT

D: -
V: TRBV5-4
J: TRBJ2-7
size: -
CDR3: CASSLQGHYEQYF
DNA: TGTGCCAGCAGCTTGCAGGGGCACTACGAGCAGTACTTC

D: -
V: TRBV6-5
J: TRBJ2-3
size: many
CDR3: CASSPRDSTDTQYF
DNA: TGTGCCAGCAGTCCACGGGACTCGACAGATACGCAGTATTTT

D: TRBD1
V: TRBV14
J: TRBJ2-7
size: -
CDR3: CASSLRDRGLYEQYF
DNA: TGTGCCAGCAGCCTCCGGGACAGGGGGCTCTACGAGCAGTACTTC

D: -
V: TRBV20-1
J: TRBJ2-7
size: many
CDR3: CSAREQPEQYF
DNA: TGCAGTGCTAGAGAACAACCCGAGCAGTACTTC

D: TRBD1
V: TRBV4-1
J: TRBJ1-6
size: few
CDR3: CASSQEGTDSPLHF
DNA: TGCGCCAGCAGCCAAGAGGGGACAGATTCACCCCTCCACTTT

D: -
V: TRBV20-1
J: TRBJ2-3
size: many
CDR3: CSARVIASGTDTQYF
DNA: TGCAGTGCTAGAGTAATAGCGAGTGGCACAGATACGCAGTATTTT